This T cell receptor beta chain was sequenced for a study of response to subunit inactivated influenza vaccine (dated by TCRdb to the late 2010s). About the study as a whole: Deep quantitative T cell receptor repertoire profiling was used in the study to track responses to a trivalent subunit inactivated influenza vaccine. Results the study describes overall, beyond this receptor: It was suggested by the authors that each seasonal influenza vaccination may recruit only a limited number of new T cells.

Library preparation was by RT-PCR. The instrument given in TCRdb is Illumina HiSeq 2500. TCRdb trimmed the raw reads at Q25, called clones with MiXCR and kept productive beta chains. One record per CDR3 amino acid sequence lists the most common genes and DNA. Recorded for this sample are more than 450,000 distinct CDR3 sequences; roughly 12% of them occurred a single time. The top ten clonotypes cover about 10% of the sample. This clonotype showed up just a few times. Its antigen specificity is not known. Qualities for individual bases were not recorded, and no much larger clone is one base off. The sequence was obtained from a man aged 50 to 60 who received an inactivated influenza vaccine. Donor details come from another sample of the same person, matched by shared clones. The material sequenced was PBMCs from blood, taken on the day of vaccination.

The nucleotide sequence reads as follows: TGTGCCAGCAGTTACTCGATAGGGGGCCCGACCTACGAGCAGTACTTC. It translates as CASSYSIGGPTYEQYF. This chain is built from TRBV6-5 and TRBJ2-7; TRBD1 fits 7 bases in the junction. Relative to germline, V is missing 0 bases and J is missing 2 bases, with 7 bases of the junction outside any gene match. CDR3 length: 16 amino acids, cysteine to phenylalanine. Solely the CDR3 DNA is kept, with 48 bases framed from the first base. From a lookup of the germline V gene, CDR1 and CDR2 are MNHEY and SVGAGI.